Sequencing of this TCR beta chain was carried out in a study of T cell repertoires in cytomegalovirus infection. Looking at the study overall: Public TCR beta signatures marked donors with CMV infection and the matching HLA.

Study-level points and caveats: HLA-C-restricted CMV clonotypes gave the most frequent clonotype in two of eight donors. Totalled public TCR beta family frequency picked out people who carried CMV plus the relevant HLA.

This clonotype showed up just a few times. Antigen specificity is unknown. Deletions cut 1 base from V and 1 base from J, with 10 bases between. This CDR3 is built from 15 residues. Per the germline V gene, CDR1 is SGHTA and CDR2 is FQGNSA. Each CDR3 protein is one row after TCRdb ran MiXCR on the reads. The sample lists some 920,000 distinct CDR3 sequences; approximately 31% were seen once. The TCR sequence derives from a human donor in good health (CMV status not recorded). Some clones in this sample may be carry-over from other donors' samples. V gene TRBV7-2 combines with J gene TRBJ2-5; no reliable D call. Material: cultured CD8+ T cells from PBMCs, obtained from culture after CMV antigen stimulation. As DNA, the CDR3 is TGTGCCAGCAGCTTAGTCTCGGCACCCCAAGAGACCCAGTACTTC. Protein: CASSLVSAPQETQYF.